Sequencing of this T cell receptor beta chain was carried out in a study of shared T cell receptors in the human thymus. V was pared by 2 bases and J by 1 base, with 10 bases between. CDR1 and CDR2 (germline): MNHNS, SASEGT. The CDR3 has 15 amino acids. Only in-frame clones appear in the TCRdb table, and some are missing; sequencing was by immunoSEQ multiplex PCR. Of 500,000 to 750,000 clones listed, approximately 88% are singletons. The sample was also reused in another study, on human thymus T cells. That study reports: Healthy Finnish infants undergoing corrective surgery for congenital heart defects were used as donors. Thymus tissue for the work was resected from patients undergoing corrective heart surgery. Both thymic and peripheral blood repertoires showed apparently biased V and J usage. A high degree of thymic repertoire overlap among unrelated individuals was reported in related research.

The specimen was thymocytes. The V gene is TRBV6-1, the J gene TRBJ2-3, with D unclear. The source is a boy less than two years old with a congenital heart defect. DNA of the CDR3: TGTGCCAGCAGTGAAAAACAGATTCGCACAGATACGCAGTATTTT. Its translation: CASSEKQIRTDTQYF.